This TCR beta chain was identified during a study of tumor-infiltrating lymphocytes in primary liver carcinoma. The template, roughly 0.45 ug total RNA, yielded TCR beta cDNA made with a constant-region primer. Three nested multiplex PCR rounds of slightly modified ARM-PCR generated TCR beta libraries. The opening two PCR rounds, ten to eleven cycles each, paired TRBV1-TRBV30 forward primers with a C-beta reverse primer. TCRdb passed the multiplex PCR reads through MiXCR, listing each CDR3 protein once. This sample yields 55,000 to 70,000 distinct CDR3 sequences, of which 65% to 80% are seen a single time; roughly 60% belongs to the top ten. This clonotype was observed a few times. The antigen remains unidentified. From unsorted bulk tissue weighing about 20-32 mg, DNA and RNA were co-extracted. The cohort consisted of patients whose primary liver carcinoma was surgically resected. Every single tumor sample held over 90% viable tumor cells.

Germline CDR1 MDHEN, CDR2 SYDVKM. The CDR3 totals 15 residues. With 6 bases clipped from V and 9 bases from J, the junction kept 13 bases outside the gene matches. Study-level points and caveats: Representation across all five tumor regions was limited to only about 7.5-25% of top clones.

The chain carries TRBV28 and TRBJ2-2; 7 bases are a match to TRBD1. Material for sequencing was liver tumor tissue from sampling region 2. Described subset: tumor region T2, inferior pole. This clonotype was sampled from a man in his forties or fifties with primary liver carcinoma and hepatitis B virus infection. The CDR3 sequence is CASRPLQGYGWELFF. The DNA of the CDR3 is TGTGCCAGCAGACCCTTACAGGGGTACGGCTGGGAGCTGTTTTTT.